This T cell receptor beta chain was retrieved from a study of regulatory T cells in long-lasting Graves disease. Regarding time point: persistent/refractory GD, antithyroid drugs over 5 years with positive TRAb. The TCR library was made from RNA extracted from PBMCs. Study outcomes and limitations: Persistent disease showed a preference for TRBV28, TRBJ1-2 and TRBJ2-5. Lower TCR diversity was seen in persistent Graves' patients than in newly diagnosed ones. Small sample size may have lowered accuracy.

This CDR3 spans 15 amino acids. Per the germline V gene, CDR1 is MDHEN and CDR2 is SYDVKM. Trimming removed 5 bases from V and 6 bases from J, with 19 bases in between. Library construction for TCR beta used iRepertoire HTBI primers and Arm-PCR of CDR3 regions. The authors' processing: Looking across samples, the authors found 62 TRBV and some 15 TRBJ segments. One entry per CDR3 protein, called by TCRdb with MiXCR from the multiplex PCR reads. TCRdb, rather than the study authors, made the V and J calls. In the table there are around 400,000 distinct CDR3 sequences, 21% of which are singletons. This clonotype was observed at least ten times. The antigen is undetermined.

The receptor's source is a female donor with Graves disease. J is TRBJ1-2 and V is TRBV28; perhaps TRBD1 as D (5 bases). The starting material was peripheral blood mononuclear cells (PBMCs), obtained when the disease was refractory, from a patient treated with antithyroid drugs. CDR3: CASSPALSGQNGYTF. For the CDR3, the DNA is TGTGCCAGCAGTCCCGCCCTCTCAGGACAAAATGGCTACACCTTC.